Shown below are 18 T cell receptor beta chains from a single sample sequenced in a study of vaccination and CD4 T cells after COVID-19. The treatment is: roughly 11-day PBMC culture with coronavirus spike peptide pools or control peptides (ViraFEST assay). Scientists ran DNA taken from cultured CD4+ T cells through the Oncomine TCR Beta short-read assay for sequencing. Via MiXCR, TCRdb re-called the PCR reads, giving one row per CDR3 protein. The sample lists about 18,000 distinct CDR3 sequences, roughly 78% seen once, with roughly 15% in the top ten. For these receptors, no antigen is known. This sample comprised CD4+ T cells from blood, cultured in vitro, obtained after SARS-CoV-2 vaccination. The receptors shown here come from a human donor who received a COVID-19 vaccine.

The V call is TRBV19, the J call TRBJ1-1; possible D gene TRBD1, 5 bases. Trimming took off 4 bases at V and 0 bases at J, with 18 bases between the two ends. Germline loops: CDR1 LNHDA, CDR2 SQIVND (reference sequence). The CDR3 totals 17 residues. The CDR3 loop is CASSTYLLGTVNTEAFF. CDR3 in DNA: TGTGCCAGTAGTACTTACCTATTAGGGACGGTGAACACTGAAGCTTTCTTT.

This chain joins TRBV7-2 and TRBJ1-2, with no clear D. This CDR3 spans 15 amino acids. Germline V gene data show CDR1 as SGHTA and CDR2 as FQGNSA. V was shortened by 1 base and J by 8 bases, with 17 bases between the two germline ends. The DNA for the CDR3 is TGTGCCAGCAGCTTAGGTGGACTCCGAAGCAGGGGCTACACCTTC. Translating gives CASSLGGLRSRGYTF. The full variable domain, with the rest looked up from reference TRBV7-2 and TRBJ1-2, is GAGVSQSPSNKVTEKGKDVELRCDPISGHTALYWYRQSLGQGLEFLIYFQGNSAPDKSGLPSDRFSAERTGGSVSTLTIQRTQQEDSAVYLCASSLGGLRSRGYTFGSGTRLTVV.

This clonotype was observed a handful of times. The CDR3 nucleotides are TGTGCCAGCAGCTTAGTCAGGGGGGAAGTCGAGCAGTACTTC. Encoded protein: CASSLVRGEVEQYF. V usage is TRBV7-2 and J usage is TRBJ2-7; TRBD1 might be the D (7 bases). The CDR3 sequence is 14 residues long. Deletions cut 1 base from V and 6 bases from J, with 13 bases between. The germline V gene has CDR1 SGHTA and CDR2 FQGNSA.

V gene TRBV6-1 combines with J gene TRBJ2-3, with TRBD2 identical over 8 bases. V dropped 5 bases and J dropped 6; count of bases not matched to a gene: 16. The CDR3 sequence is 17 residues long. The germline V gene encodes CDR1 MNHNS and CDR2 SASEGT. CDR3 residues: CASSQTRGSGGADTQYF. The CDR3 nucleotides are TGTGCCAGCAGTCAAACTCGGGGCAGCGGGGGCGCGGATACGCAGTATTTT.

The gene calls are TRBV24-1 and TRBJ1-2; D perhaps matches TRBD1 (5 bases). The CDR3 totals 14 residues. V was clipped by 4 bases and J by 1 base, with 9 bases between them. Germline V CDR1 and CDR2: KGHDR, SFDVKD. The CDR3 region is CATSDRDSNYGYTF. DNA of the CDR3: TGTGCCACCAGTGACCGTGACAGTAACTATGGCTACACCTTC.

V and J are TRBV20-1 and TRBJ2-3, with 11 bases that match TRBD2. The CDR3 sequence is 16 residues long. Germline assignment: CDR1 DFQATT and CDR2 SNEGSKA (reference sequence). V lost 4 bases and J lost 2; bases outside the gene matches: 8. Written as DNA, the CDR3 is TGCAGTGCTACCCCGACTAGCGGGGTTTCCACAGATACGCAGTATTTT. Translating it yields CSATPTSGVSTDTQYF.

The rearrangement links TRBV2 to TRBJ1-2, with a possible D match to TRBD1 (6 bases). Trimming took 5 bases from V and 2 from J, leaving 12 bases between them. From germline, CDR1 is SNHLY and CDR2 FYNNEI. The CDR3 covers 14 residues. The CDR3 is CASSLQGTNYGYTF. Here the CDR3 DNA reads TGTGCCAGCAGTCTACAGGGAACCAACTATGGCTACACCTTC.

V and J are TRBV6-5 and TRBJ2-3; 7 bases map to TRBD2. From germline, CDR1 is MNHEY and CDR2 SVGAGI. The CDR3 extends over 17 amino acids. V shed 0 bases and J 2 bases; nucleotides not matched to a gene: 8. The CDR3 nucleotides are TGTGCCAGCAGTTACTCACGAGGGGAGCGGGACACAGATACGCAGTATTTT. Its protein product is CASSYSRGERDTDTQYF.

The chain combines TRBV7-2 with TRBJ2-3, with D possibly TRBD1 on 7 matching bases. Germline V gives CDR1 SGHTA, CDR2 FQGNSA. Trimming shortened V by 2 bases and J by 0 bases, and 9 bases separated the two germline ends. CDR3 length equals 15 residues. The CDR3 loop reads CASSLQGGSTDTQYF. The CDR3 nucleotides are TGTGCCAGCAGCTTACAGGGGGGAAGCACAGATACGCAGTATTTT.

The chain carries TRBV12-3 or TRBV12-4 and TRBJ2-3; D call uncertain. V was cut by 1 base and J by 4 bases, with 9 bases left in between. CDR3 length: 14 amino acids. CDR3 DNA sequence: TGTGCCAGCAGTTTAGTTCCTACCGCAGATACGCAGTATTTT. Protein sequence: CASSLVPTADTQYF.

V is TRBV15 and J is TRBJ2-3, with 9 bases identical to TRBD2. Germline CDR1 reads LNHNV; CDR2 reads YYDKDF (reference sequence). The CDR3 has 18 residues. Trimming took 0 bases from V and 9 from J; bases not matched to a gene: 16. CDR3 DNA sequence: TGTGCCACCAGCAGAGATCTTTGGGGGAGAGCGGGGGGCAGGACGCAGTATTTT. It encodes CATSRDLWGRAGGRTQYF.

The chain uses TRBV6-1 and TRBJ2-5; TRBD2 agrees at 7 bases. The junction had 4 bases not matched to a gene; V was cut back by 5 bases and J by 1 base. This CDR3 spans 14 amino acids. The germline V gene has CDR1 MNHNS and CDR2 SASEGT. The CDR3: CASSRRTSQETQYF. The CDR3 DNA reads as TGTGCCAGCAGTCGCCGGACTAGCCAAGAGACCCAGTACTTC.

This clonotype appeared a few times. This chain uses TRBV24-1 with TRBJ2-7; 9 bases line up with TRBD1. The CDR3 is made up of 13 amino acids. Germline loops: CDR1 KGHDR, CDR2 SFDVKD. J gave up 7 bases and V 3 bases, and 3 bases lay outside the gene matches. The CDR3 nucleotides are TGTGCCACCAGTGATCACAGGGGGCGAGAGCAGTACTTC. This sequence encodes CATSDHRGREQYF.

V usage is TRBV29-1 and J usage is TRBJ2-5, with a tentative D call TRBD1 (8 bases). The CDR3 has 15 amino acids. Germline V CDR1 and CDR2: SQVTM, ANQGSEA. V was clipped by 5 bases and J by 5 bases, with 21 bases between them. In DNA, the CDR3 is TGCAGCGTTTTAGATAGACAGGGGAGGGCGGAGACCCAGTACTTC. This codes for CSVLDRQGRAETQYF. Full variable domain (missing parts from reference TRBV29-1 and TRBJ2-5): SAVISQKPSRDICQRGTSLTIQCQVDSQVTMMFWYRQQPGQSLTLIATANQGSEATYESGFVIDKFPISRPNLTFSTLTVSNMSPEDSSIYLCSVLDRQGRAETQYFGPGTRLLVL.

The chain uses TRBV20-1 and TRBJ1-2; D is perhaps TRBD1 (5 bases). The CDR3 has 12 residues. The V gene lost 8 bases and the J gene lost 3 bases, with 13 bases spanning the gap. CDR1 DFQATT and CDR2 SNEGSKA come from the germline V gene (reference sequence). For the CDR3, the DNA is TGCAGTCCTGTAGGCAGGGACTATGGCTACACCTTC. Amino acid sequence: CSPVGRDYGYTF.

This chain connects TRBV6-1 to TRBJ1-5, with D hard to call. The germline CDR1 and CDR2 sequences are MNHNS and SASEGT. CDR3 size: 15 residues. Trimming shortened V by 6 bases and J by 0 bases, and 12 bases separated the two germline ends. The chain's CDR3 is CASSPVPYSNQPQHF. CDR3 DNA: TGTGCCAGCAGCCCAGTCCCTTATAGCAATCAGCCCCAGCATTTT.

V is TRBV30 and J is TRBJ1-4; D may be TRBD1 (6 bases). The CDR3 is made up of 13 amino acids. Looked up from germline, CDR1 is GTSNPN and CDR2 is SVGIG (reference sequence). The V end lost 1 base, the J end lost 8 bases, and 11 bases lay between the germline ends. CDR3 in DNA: TGTGCCTGGAGTGCGGCAGGGACAGAAAAACTGTTTTTT. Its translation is CAWSAAGTEKLFF.

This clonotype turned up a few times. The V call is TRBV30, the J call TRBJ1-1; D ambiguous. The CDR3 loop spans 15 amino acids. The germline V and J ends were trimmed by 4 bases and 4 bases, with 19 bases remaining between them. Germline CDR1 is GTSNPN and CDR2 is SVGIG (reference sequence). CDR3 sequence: CAWTAGVNFATEAFF. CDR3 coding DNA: TGTGCCTGGACGGCCGGAGTTAATTTTGCCACTGAAGCTTTCTTT.